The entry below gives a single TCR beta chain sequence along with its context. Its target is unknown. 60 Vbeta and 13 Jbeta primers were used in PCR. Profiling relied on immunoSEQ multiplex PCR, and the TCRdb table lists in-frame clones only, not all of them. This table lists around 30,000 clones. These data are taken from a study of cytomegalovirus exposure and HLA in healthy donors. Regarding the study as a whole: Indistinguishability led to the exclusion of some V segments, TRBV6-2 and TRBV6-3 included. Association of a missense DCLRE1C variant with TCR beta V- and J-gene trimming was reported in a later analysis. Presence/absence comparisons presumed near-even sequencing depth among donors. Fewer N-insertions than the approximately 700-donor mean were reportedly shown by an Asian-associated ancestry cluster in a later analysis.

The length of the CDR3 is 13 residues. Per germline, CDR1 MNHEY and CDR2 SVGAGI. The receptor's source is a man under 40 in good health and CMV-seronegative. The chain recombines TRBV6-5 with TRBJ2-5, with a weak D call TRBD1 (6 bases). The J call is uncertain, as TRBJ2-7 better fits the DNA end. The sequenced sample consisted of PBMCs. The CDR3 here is CASSYSAGDEQYF. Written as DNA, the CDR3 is TGTGCCAGCAGTTACTCTGCAGGGGACGAGCAGTACTTC.